This T cell receptor (beta chain) was obtained from a study of control samples from healthy donors and cancer patients. Germline V gene lookup returns CDR1 SEHNR and CDR2 FQNEAQ (reference sequence). Trimming cost V 5 bases and J 4 bases, with 21 bases left between them. The CDR3 runs 16 residues. Assay: immunoSEQ multiplex PCR; the TCRdb copy retains only in-frame clones and omits some. The sample yields tens of thousands of clones, about nine tenths seen once. Sequencing was carried out using blood. The rearrangement uses TRBV7-9 and TRBJ2-7; a possible D gene is TRBD1 (5 bases). The clonotype comes from a man aged 50 to 60 in good health. The CDR3 DNA reads TGTGCCAGCAGCCGAACCCCAGGGCGGACCGCTTACGAGCAGTACTTC. Translation gives CASSRTPGRTAYEQYF.